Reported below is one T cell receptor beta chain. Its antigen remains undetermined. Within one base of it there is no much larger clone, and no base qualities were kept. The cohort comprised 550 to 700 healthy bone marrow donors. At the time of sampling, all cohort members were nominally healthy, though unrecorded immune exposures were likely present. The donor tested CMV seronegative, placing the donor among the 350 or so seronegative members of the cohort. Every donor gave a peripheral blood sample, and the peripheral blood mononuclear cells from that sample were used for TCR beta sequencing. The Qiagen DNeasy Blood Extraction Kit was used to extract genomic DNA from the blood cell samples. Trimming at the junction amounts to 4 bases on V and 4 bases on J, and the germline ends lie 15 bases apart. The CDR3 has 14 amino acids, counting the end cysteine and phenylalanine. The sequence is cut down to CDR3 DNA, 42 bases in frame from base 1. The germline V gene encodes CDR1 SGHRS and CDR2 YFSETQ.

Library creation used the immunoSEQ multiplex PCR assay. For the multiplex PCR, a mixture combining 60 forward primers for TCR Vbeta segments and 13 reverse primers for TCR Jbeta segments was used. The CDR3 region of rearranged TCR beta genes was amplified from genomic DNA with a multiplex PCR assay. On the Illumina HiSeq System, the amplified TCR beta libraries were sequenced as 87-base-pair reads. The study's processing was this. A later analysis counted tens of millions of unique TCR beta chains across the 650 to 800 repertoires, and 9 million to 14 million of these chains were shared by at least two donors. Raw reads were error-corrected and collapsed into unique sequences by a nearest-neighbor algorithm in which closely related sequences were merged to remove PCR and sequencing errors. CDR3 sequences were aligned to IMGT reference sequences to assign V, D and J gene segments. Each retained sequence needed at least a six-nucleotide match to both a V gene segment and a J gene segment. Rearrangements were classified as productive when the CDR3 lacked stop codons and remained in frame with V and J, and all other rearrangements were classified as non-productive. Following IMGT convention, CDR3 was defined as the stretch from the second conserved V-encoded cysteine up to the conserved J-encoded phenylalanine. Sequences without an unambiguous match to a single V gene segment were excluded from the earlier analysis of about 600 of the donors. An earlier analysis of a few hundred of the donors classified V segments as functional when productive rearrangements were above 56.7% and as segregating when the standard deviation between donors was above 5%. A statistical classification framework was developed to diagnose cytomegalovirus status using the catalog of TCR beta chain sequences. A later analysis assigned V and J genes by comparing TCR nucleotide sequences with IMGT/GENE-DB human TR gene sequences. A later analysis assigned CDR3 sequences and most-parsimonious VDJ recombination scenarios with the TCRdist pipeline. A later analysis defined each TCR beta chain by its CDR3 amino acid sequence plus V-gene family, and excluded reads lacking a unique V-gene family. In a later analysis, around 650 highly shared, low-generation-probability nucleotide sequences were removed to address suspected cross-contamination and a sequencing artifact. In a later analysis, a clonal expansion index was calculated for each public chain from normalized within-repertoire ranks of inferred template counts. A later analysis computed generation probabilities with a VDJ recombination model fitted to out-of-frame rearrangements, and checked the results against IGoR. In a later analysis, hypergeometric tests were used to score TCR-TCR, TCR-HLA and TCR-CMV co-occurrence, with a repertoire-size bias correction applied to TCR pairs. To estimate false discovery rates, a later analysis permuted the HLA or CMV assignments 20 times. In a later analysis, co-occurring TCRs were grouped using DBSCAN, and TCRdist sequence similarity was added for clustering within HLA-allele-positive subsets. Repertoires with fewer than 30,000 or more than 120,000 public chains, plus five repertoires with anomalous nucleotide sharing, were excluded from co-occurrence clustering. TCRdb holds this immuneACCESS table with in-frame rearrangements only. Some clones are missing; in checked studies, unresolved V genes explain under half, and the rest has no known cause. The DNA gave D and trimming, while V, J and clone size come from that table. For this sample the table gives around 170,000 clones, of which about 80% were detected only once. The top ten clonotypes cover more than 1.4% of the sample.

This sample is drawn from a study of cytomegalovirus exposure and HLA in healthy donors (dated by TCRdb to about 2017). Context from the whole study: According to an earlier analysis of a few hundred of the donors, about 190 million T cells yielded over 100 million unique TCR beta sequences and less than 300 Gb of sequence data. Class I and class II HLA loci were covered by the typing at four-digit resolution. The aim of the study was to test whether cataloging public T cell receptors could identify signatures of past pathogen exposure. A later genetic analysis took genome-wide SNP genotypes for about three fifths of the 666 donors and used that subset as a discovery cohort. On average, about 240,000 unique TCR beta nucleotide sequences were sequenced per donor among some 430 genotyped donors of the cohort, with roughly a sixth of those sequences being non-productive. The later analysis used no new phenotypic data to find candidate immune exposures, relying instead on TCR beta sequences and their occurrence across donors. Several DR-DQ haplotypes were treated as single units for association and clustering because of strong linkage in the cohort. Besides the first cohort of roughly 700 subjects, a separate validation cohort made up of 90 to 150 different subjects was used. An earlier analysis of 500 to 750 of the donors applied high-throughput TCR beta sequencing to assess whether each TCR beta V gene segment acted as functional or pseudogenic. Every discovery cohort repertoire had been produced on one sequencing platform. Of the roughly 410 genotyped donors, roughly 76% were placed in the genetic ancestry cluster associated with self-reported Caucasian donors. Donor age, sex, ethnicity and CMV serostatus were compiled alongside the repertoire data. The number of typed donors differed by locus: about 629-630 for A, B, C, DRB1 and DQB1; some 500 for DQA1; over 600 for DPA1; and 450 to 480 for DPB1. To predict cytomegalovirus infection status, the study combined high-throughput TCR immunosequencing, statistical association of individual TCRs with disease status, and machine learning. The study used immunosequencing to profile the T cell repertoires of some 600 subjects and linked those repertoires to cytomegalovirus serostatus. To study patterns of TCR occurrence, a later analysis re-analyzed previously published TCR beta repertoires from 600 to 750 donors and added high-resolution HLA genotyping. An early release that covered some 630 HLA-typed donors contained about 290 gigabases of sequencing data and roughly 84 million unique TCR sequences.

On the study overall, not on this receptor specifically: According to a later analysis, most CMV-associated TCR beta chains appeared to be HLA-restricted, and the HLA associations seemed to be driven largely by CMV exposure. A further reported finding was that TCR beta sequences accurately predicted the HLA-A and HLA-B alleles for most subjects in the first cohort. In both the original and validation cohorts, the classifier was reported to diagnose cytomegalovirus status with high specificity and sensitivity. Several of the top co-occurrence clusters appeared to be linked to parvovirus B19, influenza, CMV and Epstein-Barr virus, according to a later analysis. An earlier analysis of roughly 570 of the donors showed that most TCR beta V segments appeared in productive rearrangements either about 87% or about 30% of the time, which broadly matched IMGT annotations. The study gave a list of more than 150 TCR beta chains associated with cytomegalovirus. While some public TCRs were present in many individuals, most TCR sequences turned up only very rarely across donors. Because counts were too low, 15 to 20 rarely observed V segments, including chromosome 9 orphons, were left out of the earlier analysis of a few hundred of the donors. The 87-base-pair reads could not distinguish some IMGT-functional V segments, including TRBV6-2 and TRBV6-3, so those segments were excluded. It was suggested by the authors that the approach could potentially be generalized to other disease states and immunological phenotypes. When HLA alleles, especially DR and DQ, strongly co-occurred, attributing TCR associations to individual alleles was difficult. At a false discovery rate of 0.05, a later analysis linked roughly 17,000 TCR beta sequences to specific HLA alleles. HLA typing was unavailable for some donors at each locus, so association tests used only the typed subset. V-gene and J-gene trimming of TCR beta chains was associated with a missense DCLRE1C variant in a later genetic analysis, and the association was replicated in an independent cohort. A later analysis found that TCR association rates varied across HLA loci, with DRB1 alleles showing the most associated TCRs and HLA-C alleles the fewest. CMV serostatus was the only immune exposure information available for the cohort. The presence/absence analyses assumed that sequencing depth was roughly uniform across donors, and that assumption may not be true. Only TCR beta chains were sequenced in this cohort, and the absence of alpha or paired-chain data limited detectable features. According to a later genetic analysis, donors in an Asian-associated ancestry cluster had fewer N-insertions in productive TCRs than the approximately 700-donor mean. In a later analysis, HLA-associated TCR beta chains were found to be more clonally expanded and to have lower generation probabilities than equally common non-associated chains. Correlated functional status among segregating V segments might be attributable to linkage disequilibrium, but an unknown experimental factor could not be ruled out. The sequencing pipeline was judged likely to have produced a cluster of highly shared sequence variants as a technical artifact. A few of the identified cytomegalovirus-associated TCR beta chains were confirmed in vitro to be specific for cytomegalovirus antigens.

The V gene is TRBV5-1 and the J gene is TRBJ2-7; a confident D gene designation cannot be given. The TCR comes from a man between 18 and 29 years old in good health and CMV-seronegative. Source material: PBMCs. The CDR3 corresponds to CASSASPSGYEQYF. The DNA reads TGCGCCAGCAGCGCCTCCCCGTCCGGGTACGAGCAGTACTTC.